This T cell receptor beta chain was retrieved from a study of response to subunit inactivated influenza vaccine. TCRdb processed the RT-PCR reads anew with MiXCR; each CDR3 protein has one entry. The sample carries 430,000 or so distinct CDR3 sequences, 10% to 11% recorded once. This clonotype was recorded many times. Germline values: CDR1 KGHDR, CDR2 SFDVKD. V was clipped by 2 bases and J by 8 bases; unmatched bases: 14. The CDR3 totals 18 residues. The sequences come from PBMCs from blood, collected 45 days after vaccination. The rearrangement uses TRBV24-1 and TRBJ2-1, with 10 positions matching TRBD2. This clonotype was sampled from a middle-aged man who received an inactivated influenza vaccine. CDR3 sequence reads: CATSDSYTGWTSGYEQFF. CDR3 sequence (DNA): TGTGCCACCAGTGATTCCTACACAGGGTGGACTAGCGGCTATGAGCAGTTCTTC.